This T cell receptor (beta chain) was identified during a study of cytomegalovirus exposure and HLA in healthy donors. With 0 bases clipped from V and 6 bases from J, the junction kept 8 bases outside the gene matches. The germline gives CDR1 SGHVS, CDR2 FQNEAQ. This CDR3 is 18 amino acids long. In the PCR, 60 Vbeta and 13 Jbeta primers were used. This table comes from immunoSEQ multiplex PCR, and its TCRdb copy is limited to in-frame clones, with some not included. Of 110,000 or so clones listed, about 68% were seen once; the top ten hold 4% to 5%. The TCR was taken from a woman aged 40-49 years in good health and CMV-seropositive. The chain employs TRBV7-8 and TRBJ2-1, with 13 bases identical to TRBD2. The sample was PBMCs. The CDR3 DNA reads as TGTGCCAGCAGCTTAGCCAAACTGACTAGCGGGAGGAGCAATGAGCAGTTCTTC. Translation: CASSLAKLTSGRSNEQFF.